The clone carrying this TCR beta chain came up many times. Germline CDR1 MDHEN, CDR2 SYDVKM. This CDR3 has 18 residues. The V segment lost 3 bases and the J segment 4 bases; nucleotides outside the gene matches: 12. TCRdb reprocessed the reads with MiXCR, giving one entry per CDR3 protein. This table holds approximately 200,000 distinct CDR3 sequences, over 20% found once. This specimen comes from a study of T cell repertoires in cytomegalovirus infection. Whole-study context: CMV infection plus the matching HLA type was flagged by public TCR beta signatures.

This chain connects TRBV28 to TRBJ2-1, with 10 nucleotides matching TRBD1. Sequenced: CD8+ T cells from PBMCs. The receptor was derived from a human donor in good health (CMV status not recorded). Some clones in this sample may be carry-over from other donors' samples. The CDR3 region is CASSFGTGVMVGYNEQFF. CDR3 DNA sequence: TGTGCCAGCAGTTTTGGGACAGGGGTAATGGTAGGATACAATGAGCAGTTCTTC.